The sequence of this TCR beta chain was determined in a study of T cell changes during pregnancy in multiple sclerosis. This clone was picked up one time. Germline V CDR1 and CDR2: GTSNPN, SVGIG (reference sequence). V lost 1 base to trimming and J lost 8 bases, with 14 bases between them. This CDR3 region has 13 residues. TCRdb keeps only in-frame clones here, not all; method: immunoSEQ multiplex PCR. The sample comprises tens of thousands of clones, 70% to 90% of which are singletons, and over 1.5% rests with the top ten. V and J are TRBV30 and TRBJ1-1; D is undetermined. The sequences come from peripheral blood, collected in the first trimester of pregnancy. The source of this sequence is a female donor with multiple sclerosis, enrolled in a pregnancy study. The CDR3 sequence: CAWSGTSPKEAFF. CDR3 DNA sequence: TGTGCCTGGAGTGGGACTTCCCCGAAGGAAGCTTTCTTT.